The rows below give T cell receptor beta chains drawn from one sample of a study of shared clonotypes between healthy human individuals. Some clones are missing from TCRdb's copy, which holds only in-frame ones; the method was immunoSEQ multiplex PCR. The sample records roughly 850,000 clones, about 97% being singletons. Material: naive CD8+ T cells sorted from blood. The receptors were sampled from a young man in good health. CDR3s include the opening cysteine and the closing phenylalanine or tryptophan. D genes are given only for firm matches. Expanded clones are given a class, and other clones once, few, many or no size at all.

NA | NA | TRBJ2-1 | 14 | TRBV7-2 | CASSLVGSRNEQFF | TGTGCCAGCAGCTTAGTGGGTTCCCGCAATGAGCAGTTCTTC
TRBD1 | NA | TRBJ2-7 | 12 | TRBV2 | CATGTGAYEQYF | TGTGCCACCGGGACAGGGGCCTACGAGCAGTACTTC
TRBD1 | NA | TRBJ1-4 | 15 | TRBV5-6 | CASSFGQVVVEKLFF | TGTGCCAGCAGCTTCGGACAGGTCGTGGTTGAAAAACTGTTTTTT
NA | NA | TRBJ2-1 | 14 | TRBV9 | CASSVEAGANEQFF | TGTGCCAGCAGCGTAGAGGCAGGGGCGAATGAGCAGTTCTTC
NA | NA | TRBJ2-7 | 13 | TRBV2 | CARQTRSSYEQYF | TGTGCCAGACAGACTAGGAGCTCCTACGAGCAGTACTTC
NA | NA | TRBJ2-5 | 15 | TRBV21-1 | CASSSPALAVETQYF | TGTGCCAGCAGCTCCCCGGCACTAGCGGTAGAGACCCAGTACTTC
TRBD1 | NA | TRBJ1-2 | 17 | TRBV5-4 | CASSLWTGVVSPNGYTF | TGTGCCAGCAGCTTGTGGACAGGGGTTGTCTCGCCGAATGGCTACACCTTC
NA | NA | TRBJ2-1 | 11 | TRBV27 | CASKGYNEQFF | TGTGCCAGCAAGGGGTACAATGAGCAGTTCTTC
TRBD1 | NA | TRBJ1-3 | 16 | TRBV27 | CASSYRGPSSGNTIYF | TGTGCCAGCAGTTACAGGGGTCCGAGCTCTGGAAACACCATATATTTT
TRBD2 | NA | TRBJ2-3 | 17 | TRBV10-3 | CAIRPPGGTSVTDTQYF | TGTGCCATCAGACCCCCGGGGGGGACTAGTGTCACAGATACGCAGTATTTT
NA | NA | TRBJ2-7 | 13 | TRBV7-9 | CASSDGLNYEQYF | TGTGCCAGCAGCGACGGACTTAATTACGAGCAGTACTTC
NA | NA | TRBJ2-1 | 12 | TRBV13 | CASSLSTVEQFF | TGTGCCAGCAGCCTATCAACAGTGGAGCAGTTCTTC
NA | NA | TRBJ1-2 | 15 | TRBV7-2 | CASSLALGAGHGYTF | TGTGCCAGCAGCTTAGCGCTCGGGGCAGGGCATGGCTACACCTTC
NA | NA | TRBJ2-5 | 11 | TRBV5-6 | CASSSIETQYF | TGTGCCAGCAGCTCCATTGAGACCCAGTACTTC
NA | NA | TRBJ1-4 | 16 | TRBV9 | CASSVEAGSTNEKLFF | TGTGCCAGCAGCGTAGAGGCAGGGTCGACTAATGAAAAACTGTTTTTT
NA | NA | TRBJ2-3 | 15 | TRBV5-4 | CASSLVGVGTDTQYF | TGTGCCAGCAGCTTGGTCGGGGTTGGCACAGATACGCAGTATTTT
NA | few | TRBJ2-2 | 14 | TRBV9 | CASSVQGYTGELFF | TGTGCCAGCAGCGTTCAGGGATACACCGGGGAGCTGTTTTTT
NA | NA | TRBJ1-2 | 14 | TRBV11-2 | CASKPLMAGYGYTF | TGTGCCAGCAAGCCCCTAATGGCAGGGTATGGCTACACCTTC
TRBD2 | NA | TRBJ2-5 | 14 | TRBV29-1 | CSTYSGFDQETQYF | TGCAGCACCTATAGCGGGTTCGACCAAGAGACCCAGTACTTC
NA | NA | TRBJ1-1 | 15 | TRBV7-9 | CASSLALGGFTEAFF | TGTGCCAGCAGCTTAGCGCTTGGCGGATTCACTGAAGCTTTCTTT
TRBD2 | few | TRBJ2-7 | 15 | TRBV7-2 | CATPTWTSGTYEQYF | TGTGCCACCCCGACGTGGACTAGCGGGACCTACGAGCAGTACTTC
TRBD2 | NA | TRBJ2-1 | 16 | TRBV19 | CASSIDQLAGGSEQFF | TGTGCCAGTAGTATAGATCAACTAGCGGGAGGATCTGAGCAGTTCTTC
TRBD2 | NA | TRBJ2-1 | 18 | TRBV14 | CASSQASGRVLTGNEQFF | TGTGCCAGCAGCCAAGCTAGCGGGAGGGTTCTTACTGGCAATGAGCAGTTCTTC
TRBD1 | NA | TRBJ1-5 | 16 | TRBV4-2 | CASSQDPPEGAQPQHF | TGTGCCAGCAGCCAAGATCCCCCCGAGGGGGCTCAGCCCCAGCATTTT
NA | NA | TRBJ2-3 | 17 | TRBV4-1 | CASSQVGSRTTTDTQYF | TGCGCCAGCAGCCAAGTTGGTTCCCGGACTACCACAGATACGCAGTATTTT